Listed here are 30 T cell receptor beta chains from one sample, sequenced in a study of cytomegalovirus exposure and HLA in healthy donors. Some clones are missing from TCRdb's copy, which holds only in-frame ones; the method was immunoSEQ multiplex PCR. This sample carries 150,000 or so clones, roughly 83% of them seen once, and the ten largest clones take roughly 10%. The source material was PBMCs. Every receptor here comes from a man under 40 in good health and CMV-seropositive.

This clone is a singleton in its sample. The chain couples TRBV28 to TRBJ2-7, with TRBD2 matching over 9 bases. The V gene's germline CDR1 is MDHEN and CDR2 SYDVKM. J lost 6 bases, V lost 4 bases, and 10 bases had no gene match. The CDR3 runs to 15 residues. CDR3 coding DNA: TGTGCCAGCAGTTCCTTTGGGAGCGGGAGGAGCGAGCAGTACTTC. It is translated as CASSSFGSGRSEQYF.

V is TRBV5-1 and J is TRBJ2-6; D not certain. Trimming shortened V by 2 bases and J by 2 bases, and 5 bases separated the two germline ends. Germline V gives CDR1 SGHRS, CDR2 YFSETQ. The CDR3 is 14 amino acids. This chain's CDR3 is CASSFGAGANVLTF. CDR3 in DNA: TGCGCCAGCAGCTTTGGAGCTGGGGCCAACGTCCTGACTTTC.

The chain combines TRBV13 with TRBJ2-3; TRBD2 is a possible D gene (6 bases). The V end lost 2 bases, the J end lost 0 bases, and 12 bases lay between the germline ends. CDR1 and CDR2 (germline): PRHDT, FYEKMQ (reference sequence). CDR3 length: 16 amino acids. The CDR3 nucleotides read TGTGCCAGCAGCTTATCGTCTAGCGATAGCACAGATACGCAGTATTTT. Its protein is CASSLSSSDSTDTQYF.

The gene calls are TRBV6-6 and TRBJ2-1; maybe TRBD1 (8 bases). From germline, CDR1 is MNHNY and CDR2 SVGAGI (reference sequence). V lost 7 bases to trimming and J lost 5 bases, with 15 bases between them. There are 14 residues in the CDR3. CDR3 bases: TGTGCCAGCATTAATACAGGGGGGGACAATGAGCAGTTCTTC. This codes for CASINTGGDNEQFF.

The sample holds a few counts of this clone. This rearrangement joins TRBV28 to TRBJ2-5; D is uncertain. With 3 bases removed from V and 5 bases from J, the gap between germline ends came to 7 bases. Germline assignment: CDR1 MDHEN and CDR2 SYDVKM. CDR3 length equals 12 residues. The CDR3 here is CASSFGRETQYF. The CDR3 DNA sequence: TGTGCCAGCAGTTTTGGCAGGGAGACCCAGTACTTC.

V gene TRBV19 combines with J gene TRBJ2-1; TRBD2 matches 8 bases. The CDR3 is made up of 14 amino acids. V was clipped by 5 bases and J by 6 bases; unmatched bases: 6. Looked up from germline, CDR1 is LNHDA and CDR2 is SQIVND (reference sequence). This chain's CDR3 is CASSVSGTSNEQFF. The CDR3 DNA reads as TGTGCCAGTAGTGTTAGCGGGACAAGCAATGAGCAGTTCTTC.

The V gene is TRBV5-5, the J gene TRBJ1-3, with unresolved D. The V end was cut by 0 bases, the J end by 0 bases, with 7 bases between. The CDR3 is 15 residues long. The V gene's germline CDR1 is SGHKS and CDR2 YYEKEE (reference sequence). CDR3 protein: CASSLAVDSGNTIYF. The CDR3 nucleotides read TGTGCCAGCAGCTTGGCGGTTGACTCTGGAAACACCATATATTTT.

V gene TRBV29-1 combines with J gene TRBJ2-5, with 11 bases aligning to TRBD2. CDR3 size: 13 residues. The junction had 5 bases not matched to a gene; V was cut back by 8 bases and J by 3 bases. Per the germline V gene, CDR1 is SQVTM and CDR2 is ANQGSEA. The CDR3 loop reads CSTEGLAEETQYF. For the CDR3, the DNA is TGCAGCACGGAGGGACTAGCGGAAGAGACCCAGTACTTC.

A remark on this clone: Germline and junction disagree at one end, which may indicate a read error. This chain connects TRBV15 to TRBJ2-7; 7 bases align to TRBD1. CDR3 size: 11 residues. Germline V CDR1 and CDR2: LNHNV, YYDKDF (reference sequence). The CDR3 spells CATSSGDSVNF. The CDR3 DNA reads as TGTGCCACCAGCAGCGGGGACAGTGTAAACTTC.

The chain has TRBV6-1 and TRBJ2-1, with D perhaps TRBD1 (6 bases). Between the trimmed V and J ends, which lost 4 bases and 8 bases, there was a span of 15 bases. This CDR3 spans 14 amino acids. Germline V gene data show CDR1 as MNHNS and CDR2 as SASEGT. In DNA form, the CDR3 reads TGTGCCAGCAGTGGTAGGGGGTGGCCCTATGAGCAGTTCTTC. This encodes CASSGRGWPYEQFF.

This sequence joins TRBV29-1 and TRBJ2-5; D is uncertain. The CDR3 contains 16 residues. V was shortened by 0 bases and J by 2 bases, with 16 bases between the two germline ends. Germline V lookup: CDR1 SQVTM, CDR2 ANQGSEA. CDR3 bases: TGCAGCGTTGAAGATAACATGACTGGAAATCAAGAGACCCAGTACTTC. It specifies CSVEDNMTGNQETQYF.

A few counts support this clone. This sequence joins TRBV7-9 and TRBJ2-2; unclear D gene. The CDR3 covers 13 residues. The V gene's germline CDR1 is SEHNR and CDR2 FQNEAQ (reference sequence). Trimming took 1 base from V and 8 from J, leaving 8 bases between them. CDR3 sequence reads: CASSLGYSGELFF. For the CDR3, the DNA is TGTGCCAGCAGCTTAGGGTACTCGGGGGAGCTGTTTTTT.

In this sample, this clone turned up a few times. This chain joins TRBV27 and TRBJ2-1; the match to TRBD2 covers 12 bases. Trimming removed 8 bases from V and 2 bases from J; junction bases left unmatched: 7. This CDR3 comprises 16 residues. Germline assignment: CDR1 MNHEY and CDR2 SMNVEV (reference sequence). The DNA of the CDR3 is TGTGCCAGCCTAGCGGGGGGGGCCATAACCTACAATGAGCAGTTCTTC. Protein sequence: CASLAGGAITYNEQFF.

The count of this clone is one. The J gene is TRBJ1-5, the V gene TRBV5-1, with D tentatively TRBD1 (6 bases). CDR3 length: 13 residues. With 1 base removed from V and 10 bases from J, the gap between germline ends came to 12 bases. The V gene's germline CDR1 is SGHRS and CDR2 YFSETQ. CDR3 region: CASSLSQGSPQHF. The CDR3, as DNA: TGCGCCAGCAGCTTGAGTCAGGGGAGTCCCCAGCATTTT. The full variable domain, with the rest looked up from reference TRBV5-1 and TRBJ1-5, is KAGVTQTPRYLIKTRGQQVTLSCSPISGHRSVSWYQQTPGQGLQFLFEYFSETQRNKGNFPGRFSGRQFSNSRSEMNVSTLELGDSALYLCASSLSQGSPQHFGDGTRLSIL.

The chain uses TRBV5-1 and TRBJ2-6; TRBD1 matches at 8 bases. V shed 0 bases, J shed 2 bases, and the junction held 7 bases outside the gene matches. The V gene's germline CDR1 is SGHRS and CDR2 YFSETQ. The CDR3 loop spans 18 amino acids. CDR3 nucleotides: TGCGCCAGCAGCTTGGATGGACAGGGTTTTGCTGGGGCCAACGTCCTGACTTTC. This translates into CASSLDGQGFAGANVLTF.

V is TRBV5-4 and J is TRBJ1-1; a weak D match, TRBD1 (6 bases). The germline V gene encodes CDR1 SGHNT and CDR2 YYREEE (reference sequence). The CDR3 totals 15 residues. V was shortened by 4 bases and J by 4 bases, with 17 bases between the two germline ends. Here the CDR3 reads CASSPRQDWGTEAFF. The CDR3 bases are TGTGCCAGCAGCCCTCGACAGGATTGGGGCACTGAAGCTTTCTTT.

The chain employs TRBV5-6 and TRBJ1-5; 7 nucleotides match TRBD1. J lost 0 bases, V lost 4 bases, and 7 bases had no gene match. The length of the CDR3 is 16 residues. CDR1 is SGHDT and CDR2 is YYEEEE in the germline V gene. CDR3 nucleotides: TGTGCCAGCAGCCGGATGGGGACAGCTAGCAATCAGCCCCAGCATTTT. Protein sequence: CASSRMGTASNQPQHF.

A remark on this clone: At one of its ends the junction is not consistent with the germline gene, which may arise from a read error. V usage is TRBV2 and J usage is TRBJ2-5, with 8 positions matching TRBD2. The V gene's germline CDR1 is SNHLY and CDR2 FYNNEI. CDR3 length equals 11 residues. The CDR3 nucleotides read TGTGCCAGCAGTGAAGGTAGCGGGGTGAACTTC. Its translation is CASSEGSGVNF.

The CDR3 sequence: CASSPISRDEQYF. CDR3 DNA sequence: TGTGCCAGCAGTCCCATTTCCAGGGACGAGCAGTACTTC. This chain uses TRBV6-5 with TRBJ2-7, with a possible D match to TRBD1 (5 bases). Germline V gene lookup returns CDR1 MNHEY and CDR2 SVGAGI. The V end was cut by 5 bases, the J end by 5 bases, with 13 bases between. The CDR3 covers 13 residues.

CDR3 bases: TGTGCCAGCAGCAAAGACAGGTCCTATGGCTACACCTTC. It encodes CASSKDRSYGYTF. V gene TRBV7-9 combines with J gene TRBJ1-2; D is perhaps TRBD1 (6 bases). V lost 5 bases and J lost 4, with 11 bases in between. Germline values: CDR1 SEHNR, CDR2 FQNEAQ (reference sequence). The CDR3 has 13 residues.

The chain is built from TRBV30 and TRBJ2-6; 7 bases fit TRBD1. The trim removed 8 bases at V and 4 bases at J, leaving 5 bases unmatched. From germline, CDR1 is GTSNPN and CDR2 SVGIG (reference sequence). This CDR3 has 13 amino acids. The CDR3, as DNA: TGTGCCCTAGGGGGCGCCGGGGCCAACGTCCTGACTTTC. Its translation: CALGGAGANVLTF.

The gene calls are TRBV9 and TRBJ2-7; TRBD1 agrees at 7 bases. V lost 0 bases and J lost 5; bases outside the gene matches: 11. From germline, CDR1 is SGDLS and CDR2 YYNGEE. The CDR3 totals 16 residues. The chain's CDR3 is CASSVAPDREIDEQYF. Written as DNA, the CDR3 is TGTGCCAGCAGCGTAGCTCCCGACAGGGAGATAGACGAGCAGTACTTC.

This clone was counted only a few times. The V gene is TRBV19, the J gene TRBJ2-7; 13 bases line up with TRBD2. Germline trimming cut 8 bases from V and 4 bases from J; bases unmatched to any gene: 5. CDR1 LNHDA and CDR2 SQIVND come from the germline V gene (reference sequence). This CDR3 is 14 amino acids long. In DNA form, the CDR3 reads TGTGCCAGTGCGCCGGGACTAGCGGGATACGAGCAGTACTTC. Amino acid sequence: CASAPGLAGYEQYF.

The CDR3 DNA reads TGTGCCAGCAGACCCAAACTAGCGGGAGGGGAGACCCAGTACTTC. Translation: CASRPKLAGGETQYF. This chain connects TRBV7-9 to TRBJ2-5, with 13 positions matching TRBD2. This CDR3 is 15 amino acids long. The germline V gene encodes CDR1 SEHNR and CDR2 FQNEAQ (reference sequence). V was clipped by 6 bases and J by 5 bases; unmatched bases: 6.

Sample share makes this clone medium-sized (0.01 to 0.1%). In DNA, the CDR3 is TGTGCCAGCAGCAAAGCAGGGGGCTATGGCTACACCTTC. Protein sequence: CASSKAGGYGYTF. The chain combines TRBV21-1 with TRBJ1-2; TRBD1, the D gene given by the table, was not confirmed from the DNA. TRBV21-1 is a recognized pseudogene. This CDR3 spans 13 amino acids.

The V call is TRBV7-8, the J call TRBJ1-6; D not resolved. The CDR3 spans 16 residues. Germline V gives CDR1 SGHVS, CDR2 FQNEAQ. Trimming removed 5 bases from V and 0 bases from J, with 11 bases in between. The CDR3 sequence: CASSPARSSYNSPLHF. For the CDR3, the DNA is TGTGCCAGCAGCCCCGCACGGAGCTCCTATAATTCACCCCTCCACTTT.

As for this clone: One end of the junction varies from germline; a read error may be responsible. The V call is TRBV6-6, the J call TRBJ2-7; the D is unclear. Per the germline V gene, CDR1 is MNHNY and CDR2 is SVGAGI (reference sequence). CDR3 length: 11 residues. The CDR3 sequence is CASSPSYGQYF. The CDR3 DNA is TGTGCCAGCAGTCCTTCTTACGGGCAGTACTTC.

The chain links TRBV11-1 to TRBJ1-2; 9 nucleotides match TRBD1. The trim removed 2 bases at V and 5 bases at J, leaving 12 bases unmatched. CDR1 and CDR2 (germline): SGHAT, FQDESV (reference sequence). There are 17 residues in the CDR3. The CDR3 region has the DNA TGTGCCAGCAGCTTAAATCCGGGACAGGGTCTCGGGTATGGCTACACCTTC. It yields the protein CASSLNPGQGLGYGYTF.

The CDR3 here is CASSRGDEQFF. CDR3 in DNA: TGTGCCAGCAGTCGCGGGGATGAGCAGTTCTTC. V is TRBV5-6 and J is TRBJ2-1; D perhaps matches TRBD2 (6 bases). V lost 5 bases and J lost 8, with 8 bases in between. Germline V gene data show CDR1 as SGHDT and CDR2 as YYEEEE. This CDR3 is 11 amino acids long.

The chain has TRBV10-1 and TRBJ2-1; 8 positions match TRBD2. The germline CDR1 and CDR2 sequences are WNHNN and SYGVQD (reference sequence). V lost 4 bases, J lost 6 bases, and 8 bases stayed unmatched. The CDR3 is made up of 15 amino acids. The chain's CDR3 is CASSGERGFGNEQFF. CDR3 sequence (DNA): TGCGCCAGCAGTGGAGAGCGGGGGTTTGGCAATGAGCAGTTCTTC.